This is a list of T cell receptor beta chains from one sample in a study of blood T cell repertoires in COVID-19. TCRdb keeps only in-frame clones here, not all; method: immunoSEQ multiplex PCR. The table includes under 150,000 clones, around 79% detected once. The specimen sequenced was peripheral blood. The receptors stem from a man at least 80 years old with acute or convalescent COVID-19. Both conserved end residues are part of each CDR3. D genes are given only for firm matches. Expanded clones get a size class; other rows say once, few or many, or leave the size out.

DNA: TGTGCCAGCAGCCTTCAGGCACAGGGGATCTACGAGCAGTACTTC
CDR3: CASSLQAQGIYEQYF
length: 15
size: NA
D: TRBD1
V: TRBV5-4
J: TRBJ2-7

DNA: TGTGCCAGCAGCTCTGTCCGGGGTAATTCACCCCTCCACTTT
CDR3: CASSSVRGNSPLHF
length: 14
size: NA
D: NA
V: TRBV2
J: TRBJ1-6

DNA: TGCGCCAGCAGCTTGGGATCTTCAGGGTCGGAGACCCAGTACTTC
CDR3: CASSLGSSGSETQYF
length: 15
size: NA
D: NA
V: TRBV5-1
J: TRBJ2-5

DNA: TGCGCCAGCAGCTCCGGGACAGGGGGCTCCTACGAGCAGTACTTC
CDR3: CASSSGTGGSYEQYF
length: 15
size: NA
D: TRBD1
V: TRBV5-1
J: TRBJ2-7

DNA: TGTGCCAGTCTCCCCTTTTCCGGGACACTGGCCTACGAGCAGTACTTC
CDR3: CASLPFSGTLAYEQYF
length: 16
size: NA
D: NA
V: TRBV5-5
J: TRBJ2-7

DNA: TGTGCCAGCAGCCTGGAGGGGGCTCATTCACCCCTCCACTTT
CDR3: CASSLEGAHSPLHF
length: 14
size: NA
D: TRBD1
V: TRBV7-9
J: TRBJ1-6

DNA: TGTGCCAGCAGCCCCAGGGGGGACGGAATCTATGAGCAGTTCTTC
CDR3: CASSPRGDGIYEQFF
length: 15
size: NA
D: NA
V: TRBV5-4
J: TRBJ2-1

DNA: TGTGCCAGCAGTGCCACACAGACCGGGGAGCTGTTTTTT
CDR3: CASSATQTGELFF
length: 13
size: NA
D: NA
V: TRBV6-4
J: TRBJ2-2

DNA: TGTGCCAGCAGTGGACAGGATAACACTGAAGCTTTCTTT
CDR3: CASSGQDNTEAFF
length: 13
size: NA
D: NA
V: TRBV2
J: TRBJ1-1

DNA: TGTGCCAGCAGTCCACTAGGGACAGGGGTTCAGCCCCAGCATTTT
CDR3: CASSPLGTGVQPQHF
length: 15
size: NA
D: TRBD1
V: TRBV28
J: TRBJ1-5

DNA: TGTGCCAGCAGCCCTAGGGGGCGCAGGACCGGGGAGCTGTTTTTT
CDR3: CASSPRGRRTGELFF
length: 15
size: NA
D: TRBD1
V: TRBV7-2
J: TRBJ2-2

DNA: TGTGCCAGCAGTCTAACTACTCCGGTCGAAGCTTTCTTT
CDR3: CASSLTTPVEAFF
length: 13
size: few
D: NA
V: TRBV28
J: TRBJ1-1

DNA: TGCGCCAGCAGCTTGGACGGTCAAGTCTCTGGAAACACCATATATTTT
CDR3: CASSLDGQVSGNTIYF
length: 16
size: few
D: NA
V: TRBV5-1
J: TRBJ1-3